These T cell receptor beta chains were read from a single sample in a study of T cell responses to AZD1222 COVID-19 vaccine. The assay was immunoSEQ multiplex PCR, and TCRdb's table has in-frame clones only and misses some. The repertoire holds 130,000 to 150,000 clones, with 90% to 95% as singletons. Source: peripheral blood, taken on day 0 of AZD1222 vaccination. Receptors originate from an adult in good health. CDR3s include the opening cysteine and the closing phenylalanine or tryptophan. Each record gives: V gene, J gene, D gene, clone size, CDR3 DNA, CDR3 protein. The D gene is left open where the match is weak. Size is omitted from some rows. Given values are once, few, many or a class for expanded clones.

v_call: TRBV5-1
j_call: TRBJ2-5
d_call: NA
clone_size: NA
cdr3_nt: TGCGCCAGCGTCGACACGAGCTACCAAGAGACCCAGTACTTC
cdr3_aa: CASVDTSYQETQYF

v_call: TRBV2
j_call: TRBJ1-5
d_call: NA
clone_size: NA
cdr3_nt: TGTGCCAGCAGTGAGTTGGGAGGCCAGCCCCAGCATTTT
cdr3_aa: CASSELGGQPQHF

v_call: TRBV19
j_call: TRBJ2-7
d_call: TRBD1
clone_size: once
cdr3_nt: TGTGCCAGTAGTATTCCGGCAGGGGGCAAGCAGTACTTC
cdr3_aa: CASSIPAGGKQYF

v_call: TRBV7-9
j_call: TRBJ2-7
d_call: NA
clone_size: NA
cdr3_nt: TGTGCCAGCAGCTTAGCAGGGCTATACGAGCAGTACTTC
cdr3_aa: CASSLAGLYEQYF

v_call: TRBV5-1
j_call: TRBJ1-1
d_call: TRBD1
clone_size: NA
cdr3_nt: TGCGCCAGCAGCGGCGGACAGGGAGGCTTAAACACTGAAGCTTTCTTT
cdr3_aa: CASSGGQGGLNTEAFF

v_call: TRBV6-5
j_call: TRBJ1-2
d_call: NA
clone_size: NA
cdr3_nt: TGTGCCAGCAGTCCCCGGGAGAGAACAAACTATGGCTACACCTTC
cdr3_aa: CASSPRERTNYGYTF

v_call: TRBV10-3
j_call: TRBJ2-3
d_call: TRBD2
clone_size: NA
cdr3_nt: TGTGCCATCAGTACTAGCGGGGGCACAGATACGCAGTATTTT
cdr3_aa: CAISTSGGTDTQYF

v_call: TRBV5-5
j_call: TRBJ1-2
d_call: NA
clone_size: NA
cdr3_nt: TGTGCCAGCAGCTCTCCCGCAAGACACGACTATGGCTACACCTTC
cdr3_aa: CASSSPARHDYGYTF

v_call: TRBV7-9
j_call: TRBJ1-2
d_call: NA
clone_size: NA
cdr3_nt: TGTGCCAGCAGCGAAAGTGGGGGGCATGGCTATGGCTACACCTTC
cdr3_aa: CASSESGGHGYGYTF

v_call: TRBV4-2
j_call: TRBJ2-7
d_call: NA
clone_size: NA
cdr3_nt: TGTGCCAGCAGCCAAAAGGGACCAACCTACGAGCAGTACTTC
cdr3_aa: CASSQKGPTYEQYF

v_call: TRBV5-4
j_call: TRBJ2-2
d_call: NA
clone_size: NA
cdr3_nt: TGTGCCAGCAGCTTTACAGGCCCCGGGGAGCTGTTTTTT
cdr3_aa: CASSFTGPGELFF

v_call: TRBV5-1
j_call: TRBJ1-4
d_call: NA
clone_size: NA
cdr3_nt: TGCGCCAGCAGCGGCACAGCCGCAACTAATGAAAAACTGTTTTTT
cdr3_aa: CASSGTAATNEKLFF

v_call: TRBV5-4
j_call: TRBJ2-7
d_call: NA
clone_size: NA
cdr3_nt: TGTGCCAGCAGCTTTGGGGGTACCTACGAGCAGTACTTC
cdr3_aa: CASSFGGTYEQYF

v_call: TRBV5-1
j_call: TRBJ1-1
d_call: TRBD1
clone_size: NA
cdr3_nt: TGCGCCAGCAGCTGGGGGGACAGGATGGACACTGAAGCTTTCTTT
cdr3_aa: CASSWGDRMDTEAFF

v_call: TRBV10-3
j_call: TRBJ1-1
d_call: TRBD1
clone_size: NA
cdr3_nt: TGTGCCATCAGATCAGACAGGGGGCGGAATGAAGCTTTCTTT
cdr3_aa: CAIRSDRGRNEAFF

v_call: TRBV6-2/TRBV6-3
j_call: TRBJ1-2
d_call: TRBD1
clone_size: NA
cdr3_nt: TGTGCCAGCAGTCGGGACAGGGGCCCATATGGCTACACCTTC
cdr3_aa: CASSRDRGPYGYTF

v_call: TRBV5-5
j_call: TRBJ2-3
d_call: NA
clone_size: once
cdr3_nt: TGTGCCAGCACCCCCCGACCCGGGGGGCGAAGAGGAGATACGCAGTATTTT
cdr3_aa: CASTPRPGGRRGDTQYF

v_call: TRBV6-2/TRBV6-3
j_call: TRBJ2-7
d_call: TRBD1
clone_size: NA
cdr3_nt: TGTGCCAGCAGTCACCGGGACAGGGCCTACGAGCAGTACTTC
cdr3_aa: CASSHRDRAYEQYF

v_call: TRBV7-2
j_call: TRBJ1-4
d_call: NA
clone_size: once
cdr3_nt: TGTGCCAGCAGCTTTTCCCCCCCGGGGACTAATGAAAAACTGTTTTTT
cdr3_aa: CASSFSPPGTNEKLFF

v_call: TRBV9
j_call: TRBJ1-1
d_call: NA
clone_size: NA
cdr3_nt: TGTGCCAGCAGCGTAGTAATGACAGGCACTGAAGCTTTCTTT
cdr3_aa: CASSVVMTGTEAFF

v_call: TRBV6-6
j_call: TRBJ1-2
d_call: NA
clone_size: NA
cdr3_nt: TGTGCCAGCAGTTACGGGGGAGGGGCCCCGAATGGCTACACCTTC
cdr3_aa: CASSYGGGAPNGYTF

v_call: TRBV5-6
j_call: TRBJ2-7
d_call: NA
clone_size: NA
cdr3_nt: TGTGCCAGCAGCCCCCCCTCGGCGGGGGCTCTTTACGAGCAGTACTTC
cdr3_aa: CASSPPSAGALYEQYF

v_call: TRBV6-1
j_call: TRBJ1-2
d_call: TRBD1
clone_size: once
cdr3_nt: TGTGCCAGCAGATCCGGGACAGGGGGCTATGGCTACACCTTC
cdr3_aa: CASRSGTGGYGYTF

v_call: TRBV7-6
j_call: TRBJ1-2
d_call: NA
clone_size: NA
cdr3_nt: TGTGCCAGCAGCTTAGGTACAGTTAACTATGGCTACACCTTC
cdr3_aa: CASSLGTVNYGYTF

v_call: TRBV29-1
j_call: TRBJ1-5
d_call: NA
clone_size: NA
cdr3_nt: TGCAGCGTTGAAGATATGGGTCAGCCCCAGCATTTT
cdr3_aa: CSVEDMGQPQHF

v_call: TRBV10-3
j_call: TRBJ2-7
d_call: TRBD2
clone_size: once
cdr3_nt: TGTGCCATCAGTGAGCCGTTCCCGGGGGGGGACTACGAGCAGTACTTC
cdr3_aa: CAISEPFPGGDYEQYF

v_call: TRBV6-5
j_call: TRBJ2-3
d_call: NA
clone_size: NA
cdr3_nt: TGTGCCAGCAGCCAACCTCCCACAGATACGCAGTATTTT
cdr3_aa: CASSQPPTDTQYF

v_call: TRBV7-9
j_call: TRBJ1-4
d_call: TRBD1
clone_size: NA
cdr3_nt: TGTGCCAGCAGCCAGGGGGTCGGAACTAATGAAAAACTGTTTTTT
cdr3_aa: CASSQGVGTNEKLFF

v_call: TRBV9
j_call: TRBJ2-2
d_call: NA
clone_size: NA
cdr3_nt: TGTGCCAGCAGCGTAGGGGTTGTCACCGGGGAGCTGTTTTTT
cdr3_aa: CASSVGVVTGELFF

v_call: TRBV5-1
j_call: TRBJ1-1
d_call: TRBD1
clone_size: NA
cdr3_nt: TGCGCCAGCAGCTTGGGAGGGACAGGGAGGGACACTGAAGCTTTCTTT
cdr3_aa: CASSLGGTGRDTEAFF

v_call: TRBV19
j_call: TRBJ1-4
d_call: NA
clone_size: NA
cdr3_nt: TGTGCCAGTAGTGACCGACTGAGGCTAACTAATGAAAAACTGTTTTTT
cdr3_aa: CASSDRLRLTNEKLFF

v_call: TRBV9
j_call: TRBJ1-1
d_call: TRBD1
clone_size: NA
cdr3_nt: TGTGCCAGCAGCTTAGGACAGGGGGGAACTGAAGCTTTCTTT
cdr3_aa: CASSLGQGGTEAFF

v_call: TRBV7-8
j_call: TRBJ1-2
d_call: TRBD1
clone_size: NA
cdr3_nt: TGTGCCAGCAGCTTAGGGACAGGGGGCGGCTATGGCTACACCTTC
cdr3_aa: CASSLGTGGGYGYTF

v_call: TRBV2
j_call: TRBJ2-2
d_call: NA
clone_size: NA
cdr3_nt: TGTGCCAGCAGTGGTAGGGTAGGGGAGCTGTTTTTT
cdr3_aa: CASSGRVGELFF

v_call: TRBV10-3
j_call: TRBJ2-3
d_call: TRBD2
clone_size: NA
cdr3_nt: TGTGCCATCAGTGAACCGACTAGCGGCCTTCCCGCGTATTTT
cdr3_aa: CAISEPTSGLPAYF

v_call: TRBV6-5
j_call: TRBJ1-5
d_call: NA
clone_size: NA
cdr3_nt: TGTGCCAGCAACAGGGACGGACCTAATCAGCCCCAGCATTTT
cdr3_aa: CASNRDGPNQPQHF